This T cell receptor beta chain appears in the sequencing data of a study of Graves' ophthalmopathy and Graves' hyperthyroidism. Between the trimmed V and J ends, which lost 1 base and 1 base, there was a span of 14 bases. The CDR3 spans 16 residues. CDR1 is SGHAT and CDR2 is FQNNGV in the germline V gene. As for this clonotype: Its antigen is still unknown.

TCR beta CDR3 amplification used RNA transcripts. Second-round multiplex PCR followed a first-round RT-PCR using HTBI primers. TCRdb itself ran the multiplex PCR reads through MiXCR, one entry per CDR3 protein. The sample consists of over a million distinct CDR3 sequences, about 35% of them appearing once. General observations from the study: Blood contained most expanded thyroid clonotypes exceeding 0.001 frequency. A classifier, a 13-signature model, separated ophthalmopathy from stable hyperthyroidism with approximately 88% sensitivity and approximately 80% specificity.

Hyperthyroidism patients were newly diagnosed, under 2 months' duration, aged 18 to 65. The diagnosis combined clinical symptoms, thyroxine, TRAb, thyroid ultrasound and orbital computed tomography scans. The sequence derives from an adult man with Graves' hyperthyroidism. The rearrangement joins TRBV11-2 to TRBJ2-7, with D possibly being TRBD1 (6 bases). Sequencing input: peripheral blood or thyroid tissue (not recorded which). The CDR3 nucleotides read TGTGCCAGCAGCTTAGGAACCACCGGACAGTCCTACGAGCAGTACTTC. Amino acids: CASSLGTTGQSYEQYF.